Detailed here is one TCR beta chain. What it binds is not known. TCR alpha and TCR beta cDNA libraries with sample barcodes and UMIs came from 5'RACE using constant-segment primers. Each CDR3 protein gets one entry after TCRdb re-called the 5' RACE reads with MiXCR. The top ten clones hold approximately 40% of a sample with some 100,000 distinct CDR3 sequences, 8.5% to 14% of them seen once. These data originate in a study of T-cell memory formation after mild COVID-19. The study, taken as a whole, reports: Contracting CD4+ clones were located mainly in CM and EM, and CD8+ clones in EMRA. Some clones that responded were present in memory (sampled pre-infection), which suggests cross-reactive memory joined.

The CDR3 is 16 amino acids. The V end was cut by 1 base, the J end by 0 bases, with 10 bases between. CDR1 SGHAT and CDR2 FQNNGV come from the germline V gene. The chain joins TRBV11-2 to TRBJ2-1, with a possible D match to TRBD2 (5 bases). The sequencing sample was made of PBMCs or a T cell subset sorted from them (not recorded which). The TCR comes from a man aged 18 to 30 who had mild COVID-19 (a few samples of this study predate the infection). Cell type and time point are not known. The DNA for the CDR3 is TGTGCCAGCAGCTTAGTCGGGGTCAGCTCCTACAATGAGCAGTTCTTC. It codes for CASSLVGVSSYNEQFF. Together with reference TRBV11-2 and TRBJ2-1, the CDR3 gives the full variable domain: EAGVAQSPRYKIIEKRQSVAFWCNPISGHATLYWYQQILGQGPKLLIQFQNNGVVDDSQLPKDRFSAERLKGVDSTLKIQPAKLEDSAVYLCASSLVGVSSYNEQFFGPGTRLTVL.